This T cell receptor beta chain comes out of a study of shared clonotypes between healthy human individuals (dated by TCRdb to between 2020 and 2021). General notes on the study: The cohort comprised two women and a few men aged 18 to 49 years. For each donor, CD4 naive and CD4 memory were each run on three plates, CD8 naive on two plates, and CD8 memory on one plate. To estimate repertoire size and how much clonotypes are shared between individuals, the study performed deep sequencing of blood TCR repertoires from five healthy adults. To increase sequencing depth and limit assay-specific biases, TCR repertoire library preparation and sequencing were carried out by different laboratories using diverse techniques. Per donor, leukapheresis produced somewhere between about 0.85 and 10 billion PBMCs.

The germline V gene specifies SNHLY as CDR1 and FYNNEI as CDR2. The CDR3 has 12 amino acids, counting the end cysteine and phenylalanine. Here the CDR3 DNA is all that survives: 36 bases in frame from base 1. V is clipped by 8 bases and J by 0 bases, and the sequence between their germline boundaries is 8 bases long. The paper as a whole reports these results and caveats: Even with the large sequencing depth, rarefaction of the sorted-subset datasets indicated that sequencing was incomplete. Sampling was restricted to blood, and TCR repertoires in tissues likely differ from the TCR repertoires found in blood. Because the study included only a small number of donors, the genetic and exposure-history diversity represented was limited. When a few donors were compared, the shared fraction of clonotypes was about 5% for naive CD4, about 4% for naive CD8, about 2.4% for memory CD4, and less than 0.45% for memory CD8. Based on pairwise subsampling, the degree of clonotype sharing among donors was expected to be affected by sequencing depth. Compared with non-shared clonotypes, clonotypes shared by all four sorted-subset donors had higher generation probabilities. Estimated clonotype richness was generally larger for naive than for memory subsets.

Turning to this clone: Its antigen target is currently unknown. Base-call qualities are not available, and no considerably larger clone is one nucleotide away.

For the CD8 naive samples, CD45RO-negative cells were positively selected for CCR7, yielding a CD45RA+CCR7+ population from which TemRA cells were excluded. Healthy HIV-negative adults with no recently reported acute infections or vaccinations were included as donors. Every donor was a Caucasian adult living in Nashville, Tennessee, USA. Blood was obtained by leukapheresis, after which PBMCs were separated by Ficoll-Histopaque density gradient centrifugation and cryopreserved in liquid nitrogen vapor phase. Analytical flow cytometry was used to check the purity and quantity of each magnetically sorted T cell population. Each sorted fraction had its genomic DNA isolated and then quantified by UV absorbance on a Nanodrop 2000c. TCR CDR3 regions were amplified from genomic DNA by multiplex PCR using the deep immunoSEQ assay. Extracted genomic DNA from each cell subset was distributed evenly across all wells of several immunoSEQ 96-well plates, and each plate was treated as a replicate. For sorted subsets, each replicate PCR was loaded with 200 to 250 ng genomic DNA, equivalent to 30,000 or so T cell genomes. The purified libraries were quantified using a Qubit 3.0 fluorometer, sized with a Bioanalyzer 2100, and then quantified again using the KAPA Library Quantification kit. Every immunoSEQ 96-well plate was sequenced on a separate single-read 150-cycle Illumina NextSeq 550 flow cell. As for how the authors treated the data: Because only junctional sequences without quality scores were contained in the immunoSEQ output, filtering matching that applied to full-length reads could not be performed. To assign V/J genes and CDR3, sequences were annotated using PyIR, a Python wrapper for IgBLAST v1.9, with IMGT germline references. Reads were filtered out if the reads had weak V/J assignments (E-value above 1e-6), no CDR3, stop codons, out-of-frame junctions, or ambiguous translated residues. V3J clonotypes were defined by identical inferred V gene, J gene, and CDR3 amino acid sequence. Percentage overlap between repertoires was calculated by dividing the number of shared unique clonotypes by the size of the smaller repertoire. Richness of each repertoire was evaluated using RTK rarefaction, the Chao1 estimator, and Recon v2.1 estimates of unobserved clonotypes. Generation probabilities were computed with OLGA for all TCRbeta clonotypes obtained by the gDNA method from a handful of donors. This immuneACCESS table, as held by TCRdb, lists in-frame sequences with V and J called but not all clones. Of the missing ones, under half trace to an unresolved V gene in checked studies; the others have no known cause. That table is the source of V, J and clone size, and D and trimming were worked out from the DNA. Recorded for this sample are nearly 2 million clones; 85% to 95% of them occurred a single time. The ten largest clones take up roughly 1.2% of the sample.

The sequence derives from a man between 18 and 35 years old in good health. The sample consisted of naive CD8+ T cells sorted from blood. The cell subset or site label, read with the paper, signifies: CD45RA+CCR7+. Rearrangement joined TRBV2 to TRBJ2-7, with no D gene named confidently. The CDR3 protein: CASDGFSYEQYF. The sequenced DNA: TGTGCCAGCGACGGTTTCTCCTACGAGCAGTACTTC.